A single sample is the source of the 13 T cell receptor beta chains below, sequenced in a study of beta chain features in type 1 diabetes. Investigators reverse transcribed all isolated RNA, so they sequenced expressed TCRB transcripts. Libraries were prepared by immunoSEQ multiplex PCR; TCRdb keeps only in-frame clonotypes and omits some of them. The data contain 250,000 to 350,000 clones, 13% to 15% of them singletons. Sequencing used central memory CD4+ T cells from blood. The source is a man aged 25 to 45 in good health.

This clone was counted between two and nine times. The V and J genes are TRBV10-3 and TRBJ1-2; tentatively, D is TRBD1 (6 bases). The germline V and J ends were trimmed by 4 bases and 4 bases, with 13 bases remaining between them. CDR1 is ENHRY, CDR2 SYGVKD, per germline. The length of the CDR3 is 14 residues. CDR3 DNA sequence: TGTGCCATCAGTGGGGGGGCGGACCTCTATGGCTACACCTTC. Its translation is CAISGGADLYGYTF.

V and J are TRBV7-2 and TRBJ2-1, with TRBD2 matching 12 bases. J was trimmed by 7 bases and V by 1 base; bases with no gene match: 2. The CDR3 extends over 15 amino acids. The germline CDR1 and CDR2 sequences are SGHTA and FQGNSA. This CDR3 reads CASSLGTSGVNEQFF. Written as DNA, the CDR3 is TGTGCCAGCAGCTTAGGGACTAGCGGGGTTAATGAGCAGTTCTTC.

This clone was recorded a few times. The same CDR3 can be traced to other DNA sequences in this sample. The rearrangement links TRBV29-1 to TRBJ2-5; D gene unclear. Germline-derived CDR1 and CDR2 are SQVTM and ANQGSEA. V was pared by 6 bases and J by 1 base, with 6 bases between. The length of the CDR3 is 11 residues. This CDR3 reads CSVRPQETQYF. Here the CDR3 DNA reads TGCAGCGTCCGGCCCCAAGAGACCCAGTACTTC.

The rearrangement links TRBV27 to TRBJ1-4, with D unresolved. Trimming stripped 8 bases from V and 8 bases from J, with 15 bases between. Germline V gene sequence: CDR1 MNHEY, CDR2 SMNVEV (reference sequence). The CDR3 covers 13 residues. The CDR3 DNA reads as TGTGCCAGCCGCGGCCTCGCGGAGGAAAAACTGTTTTTT. Protein: CASRGLAEEKLFF.

CDR3 coding DNA: TGTGCCAGCAGCCCCCTGCAGCGGACATGGAATGAGCAGTTCTTC. Its translation is CASSPLQRTWNEQFF. The rearrangement uses TRBV14 and TRBJ2-1; either TRBD1 or TRBD2 may fit D (5 bases each). Germline V gene data show CDR1 as SGHDN and CDR2 as FVKESK. V lost 4 bases to trimming and J lost 7 bases, with 17 bases between them. The length of the CDR3 is 15 residues.

The chain couples TRBV9 to TRBJ2-1; D unclear. The CDR3 is 16 amino acids. V shed 1 base and J shed 10 bases, with 21 bases lying between them. Germline CDR1 SGDLS, CDR2 YYNGEE. CDR3 nucleotide sequence: TGTGCCAGCAGCGTAAGCTTCCAAAATAGGTTTGGGGAGCAGTTCTTC. Amino acid sequence: CASSVSFQNRFGEQFF.

V is TRBV9 and J is TRBJ2-5; no clear D. CDR1 and CDR2 (germline): SGDLS, YYNGEE. CDR3 length: 14 residues. Trimming took off 3 bases at V and 5 bases at J, with 14 bases between the two ends. Written as DNA, the CDR3 is TGTGCCAGCAGCGAGACGGGTCTTAGCGAGACCCAGTACTTC. Translating gives CASSETGLSETQYF. Together with reference TRBV9 and TRBJ2-5, the CDR3 gives the full variable domain: DSGVTQTPKHLITATGQRVTLRCSPRSGDLSVYWYQQSLDQGLQFLIQYYNGEERAKGNILERFSAQQFPDLHSELNLSSLELGDSALYFCASSETGLSETQYFGPGTRLLVL.

This clone came up a few times. This chain uses TRBV15 with TRBJ1-2; D call uncertain. CDR3 size: 17 residues. Germline CDR1 and CDR2: LNHNV and YYDKDF (reference sequence). The V end was cut by 1 base, the J end by 1 base, with 16 bases between. The CDR3 coding sequence is TGTGCCACCAGCAGAGTTACCCCGGGCTTCCTTAACTATGGCTACACCTTC. It specifies CATSRVTPGFLNYGYTF. Full variable domain (rest looked up from reference TRBV15 and TRBJ1-2): DAMVIQNPRYQVTQFGKPVTLSCSQTLNHNVMYWYQQKSSQAPKLLFHYYDKDFNNEADTPDNFQSRRPNTSFCFLDIRSPGLGDTAMYLCATSRVTPGFLNYGYTFGSGTRLTVV.

In this sample, this clone turned up a few times. The V and J genes are TRBV2 and TRBJ2-1; 9 bases match TRBD2. The V segment lost 2 bases and the J segment 2 bases; nucleotides outside the gene matches: 4. Looked up from germline, CDR1 is SNHLY and CDR2 is FYNNEI. The CDR3 runs 16 residues. As DNA, the CDR3 is TGTGCCAGCAGTGAATCGGCTAGCGGGGCCTACAATGAGCAGTTCTTC. This encodes CASSESASGAYNEQFF.

The table lists this clone with a few counts. The chain recombines TRBV29-1 with TRBJ2-1, with 9 bases lining up with TRBD2. CDR1 and CDR2 (germline): SQVTM, ANQGSEA. CDR3 length: 15 residues. Trimming cost V 2 bases and J 7 bases; bases outside gene matches: 9. Here the CDR3 DNA reads TGCAGCGTTGAAAGTCAGCGGGAGGTTTTGAATGAGCAGTTCTTC. Protein sequence: CSVESQREVLNEQFF.

This clone was counted only a few times. The chain is built from TRBV6-1 and TRBJ1-5; D unresolved. V shed 4 bases and J shed 5 bases, with 9 bases lying between them. The CDR3 totals 13 residues. Germline V gives CDR1 MNHNS, CDR2 SASEGT. The CDR3 coding sequence is TGTGCCAGCAGTGTGAGGGCGGATCAGCCCCAGCATTTT. Translated, it gives CASSVRADQPQHF.

The chain links TRBV14 to TRBJ2-3; TRBD1 aligns across 12 bases. J was trimmed by 5 bases and V by 3 bases; bases with no gene match: 6. Germline CDR1 reads SGHDN; CDR2 reads FVKESK. CDR3 length equals 16 residues. Here the CDR3 reads CASSHRGTGGLDTQYF. The DNA for the CDR3 is TGTGCCAGCAGCCATCGCGGGACAGGGGGCTTAGATACGCAGTATTTT. Complete variable domain (other parts from reference TRBV14 and TRBJ2-3): EAGVTQFPSHSVIEKGQTVTLRCDPISGHDNLYWYRRVMGKEIKFLLHFVKESKQDESGMPNNRFLAERTGGTYSTLKVQPAELEDSGVYFCASSHRGTGGLDTQYFGPGTRLTVL.

The CDR3 spells CASSPQGIGYGYTF. The CDR3 coding sequence is TGTGCCAGTAGTCCCCAGGGGATCGGCTATGGCTACACCTTC. The chain has TRBV19 and TRBJ1-2; TRBD1 might be the D (6 bases). CDR1 and CDR2 from the germline V gene are LNHDA and SQIVND (reference sequence). This CDR3 has 14 residues. V lost 5 bases and J lost 4, with 14 bases in between.